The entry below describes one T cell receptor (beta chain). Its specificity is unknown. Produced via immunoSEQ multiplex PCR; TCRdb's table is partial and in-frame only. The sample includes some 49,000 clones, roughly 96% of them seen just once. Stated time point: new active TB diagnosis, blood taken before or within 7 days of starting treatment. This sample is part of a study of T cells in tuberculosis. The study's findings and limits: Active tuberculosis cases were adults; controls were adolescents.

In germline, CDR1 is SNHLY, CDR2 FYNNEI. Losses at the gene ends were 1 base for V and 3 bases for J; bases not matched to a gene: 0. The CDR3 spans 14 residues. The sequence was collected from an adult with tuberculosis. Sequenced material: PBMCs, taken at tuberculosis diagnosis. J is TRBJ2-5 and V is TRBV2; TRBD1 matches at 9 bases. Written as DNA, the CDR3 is TGTGCCAGCAGTGAAGGGGACAGGGAAGAGACCCAGTACTTC. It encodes CASSEGDREETQYF. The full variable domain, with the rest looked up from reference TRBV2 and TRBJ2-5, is EPEVTQTPSHQVTQMGQEVILRCVPISNHLYFYWYRQILGQKVEFLVSFYNNEISEKSEIFDDQFSVERPDGSNFTLKIRSTKLEDSAMYFCASSEGDREETQYFGPGTRLLVL.